These T cell receptor beta chains were read from a single sample in a study of T-cell memory formation after mild COVID-19. One entry per CDR3 protein, called by TCRdb with MiXCR from the 5' RACE reads. The sample holds fewer than 650,000 distinct CDR3 sequences, approximately 15% seen once. Sequenced: PBMCs or a T cell subset sorted from them (not recorded which). These receptors all stem from an adult woman who had mild COVID-19 (a few samples of this study predate the infection). Cell type and time point are not known. Both conserved end residues are part of each CDR3. The D gene is left open where the match is weak. The listing skips clone size in some rows; elsewhere it reads once, few, many or a size class.

abundance	v_gene	j_gene	len	d_gene	CDR3nt	CDR3aa
few	TRBV2	TRBJ2-1	15	TRBD1	TGTGCCAGCAGTGATCCGGGACAGGGGAACAATGAGCAGTTCTTC	CASSDPGQGNNEQFF
-	TRBV6-5	TRBJ2-3	19	TRBD2	TGTGCCAGCAGTTTAACCCCTCGGACTAGCGGGGGCATCGGAGATACGCAGTATTTT	CASSLTPRTSGGIGDTQYF
few	TRBV27	TRBJ2-7	16	-	TGTGCCAGCAGTTTATCGAATACGGGGGTTGACTACGAGCAGTACTTC	CASSLSNTGVDYEQYF
-	TRBV12-3/TRBV12-4	TRBJ2-5	14	-	TGTGCCAGCAGTTTCAGTCTTGAAGCGGAGACCCAGTACTTC	CASSFSLEAETQYF
few	TRBV24-1	TRBJ2-2	12	-	TGTGCCACCAGTGAATTTCCCGGGGAGCTGTTTTTT	CATSEFPGELFF
few	TRBV30	TRBJ1-1	13	-	TGTGCCTGGAGTGAAAAGGGGAACACTGAAGCTTTCTTT	CAWSEKGNTEAFF
-	TRBV7-2	TRBJ2-7	14	-	TGTGCCAGCGGCCTAGTGGGGGGTCACTACGAGCAGTACTTC	CASGLVGGHYEQYF
few	TRBV11-2	TRBJ2-7	17	TRBD2	TGTGCCAGCAGCTTTGGGGATATAGCGGGACTATCCTACGAGCAGTACTTC	CASSFGDIAGLSYEQYF
few	TRBV24-1	TRBJ1-2	14	-	TGTGCCACCAGTGATTTTAGCCAAGCCTACGGCTACACCTTC	CATSDFSQAYGYTF
-	TRBV20-1	TRBJ2-7	11	TRBD1	TGCAGTGCTACCACAGGGGGGAGGCAGTACTTC	CSATTGGRQYF
few	TRBV19	TRBJ2-3	14	TRBD2	TGTGCCACCTCTCGAGCGGGAGGTGCAGATACGCAGTATTTT	CATSRAGGADTQYF
few	TRBV7-9	TRBJ2-3	10	-	TGTGCGGCGCTTGGTGATACGCAGTATTTT	CAALGDTQYF
-	TRBV5-6	TRBJ1-1	17	TRBD1	TGTGCCAGCAGCAGGGACAGGGTGCGGTATGTGAACACTGAAGCTTTCTTT	CASSRDRVRYVNTEAFF
few	TRBV29-1	TRBJ1-1	12	-	TGCAGCGTTCGCGAGGGGAACACTGAAGCTTTCTTT	CSVREGNTEAFF
few	TRBV29-1	TRBJ2-7	12	-	TGCAGCGTTGAAGATACGGGGTCCGAGCAGTACTTC	CSVEDTGSEQYF
-	TRBV4-1	TRBJ1-1	14	-	TGCGCCAGCAGTCGGGACTACATGAACACTGAAGCTTTCTTT	CASSRDYMNTEAFF